The present entry profiles one T cell receptor (beta chain) with its context. Its antigen is not known. This sample was included in a study of blood T cells in healthy people across ages. Study-level points and caveats: Among T cells, TCR beta diversity per million cells dropped roughly linearly as age rose.

The trim removed 0 bases at V and 1 base at J, leaving 9 bases unmatched. Germline V gene lookup returns CDR1 LNHNV and CDR2 YYDKDF (reference sequence). The CDR3 consists of 18 residues. With a J-beta primer mix and a sample-barcoded 5' primer, a second PCR ran about 6 to 11 cycles. TCRdb processed the 5' RACE reads anew with MiXCR; each CDR3 protein has one entry. The table lists approximately 800,000 distinct CDR3 sequences, 20% to 30% of them singletons, with around 3% in the top ten. The same specimen was also included in a second study, on T cells of mothers and their children. That study reports: Slightly, though not significantly, more overlap was seen in related than in unrelated mother-child pairs.

This receptor was identified in a boy younger than 18 in good health. The chain links TRBV15 to TRBJ2-4; 7 bases map to TRBD1. Sequencing was performed on blood. CDR3 sequence: CATSRDLTGNAAKNIQYF. In DNA form, the CDR3 reads TGTGCCACCAGCAGAGATCTGACAGGGAACGCCGCCAAAAACATTCAGTACTTC.